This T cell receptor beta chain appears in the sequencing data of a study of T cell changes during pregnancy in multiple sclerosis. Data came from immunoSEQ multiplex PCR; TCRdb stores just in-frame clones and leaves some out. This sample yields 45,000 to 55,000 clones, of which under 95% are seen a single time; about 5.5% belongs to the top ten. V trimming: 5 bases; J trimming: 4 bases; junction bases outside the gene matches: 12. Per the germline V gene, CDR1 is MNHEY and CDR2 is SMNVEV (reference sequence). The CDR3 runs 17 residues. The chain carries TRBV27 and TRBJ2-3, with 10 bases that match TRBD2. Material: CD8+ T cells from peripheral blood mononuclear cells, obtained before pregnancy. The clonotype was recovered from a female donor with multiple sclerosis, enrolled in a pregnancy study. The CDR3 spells CASSILNSGRISDTQYF. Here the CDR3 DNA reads TGTGCCAGCAGTATTTTAAATAGCGGGAGGATCTCAGATACGCAGTATTTT.